This T cell receptor (beta chain) is drawn from a study of blood T cell repertoires in COVID-19. Study summary: Acute and convalescent COVID-19 specimens originated in the United States, Italy and Spain. Nucleic acid was either cDNA or gDNA, and it came from T cells, B-cell-depleted T cells, or PBMCs.

As originally analysed: It was from reference gene primer amplification that nucleated cell counts were estimated. Measured with immunoSEQ multiplex PCR; TCRdb has only the in-frame clones, and not every one. V, J and clone size derive from that table, while D and trimming were established from the DNA sequence. Of roughly 42,000 clones in the sample, 89% were seen once. The germline V gene has CDR1 SEHNR and CDR2 FQNEAQ (reference sequence). The germline V and J ends were trimmed by 4 bases and 7 bases, with 10 bases remaining between them. This CDR3 contains 12 residues. The receptor was isolated from a human donor in a cohort sampled during active COVID-19. The sequenced sample consisted of peripheral blood. V and J are TRBV7-9 and TRBJ1-1; D perhaps matches TRBD1 (6 bases). CDR3 loop: CASSSGAVEAFF. The CDR3 DNA is TGTGCCAGCAGCTCAGGGGCCGTTGAAGCTTTCTTT.